This TCR beta chain was obtained from a study of chemoradiotherapy in HPV16-positive cancers. Study-level findings and limits: Non-HPV-specific T cells did not expand in tumors during treatment, whereas candidate HPV-specific clones and E7-related motifs did. For HPV16-positive patients, expanding HPV-responsive T cells associated with longer recurrence-free survival.

Measured with immunoSEQ multiplex PCR; TCRdb has only the in-frame clones, and not every one. This table has some 8,300 clones, roughly 80% appearing once. The V and J ends lost 1 base and 6 bases, in that order; junction bases with no gene match: 0. Germline values: CDR1 MNHNS, CDR2 SASEGT. The CDR3 runs to 14 residues. Over chemoradiotherapy, repertoires were sampled more than once. This clone showed up just a few times. Its specificity is not known. The TCR originated in a human donor with HPV-associated anogenital cancer. The sample in question was tumor tissue, obtained from a patient who underwent chemoradiotherapy. The chain links TRBV6-1 to TRBJ2-3, with 11 bases aligning to TRBD2. The chain's CDR3 is CASSEVAGGDTQYF. In DNA form, the CDR3 reads TGTGCCAGCAGTGAAGTAGCGGGAGGGGATACGCAGTATTTT.